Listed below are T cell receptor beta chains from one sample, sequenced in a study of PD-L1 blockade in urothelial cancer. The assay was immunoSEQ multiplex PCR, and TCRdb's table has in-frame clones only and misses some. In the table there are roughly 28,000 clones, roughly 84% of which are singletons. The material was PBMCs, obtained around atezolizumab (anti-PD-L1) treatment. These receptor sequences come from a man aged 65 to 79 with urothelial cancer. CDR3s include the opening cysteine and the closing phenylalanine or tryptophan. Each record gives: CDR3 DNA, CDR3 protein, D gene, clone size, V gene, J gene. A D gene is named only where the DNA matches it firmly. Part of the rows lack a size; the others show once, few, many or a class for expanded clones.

DNA: TGTGCCAGCAGCTTCCGGGACAGGGGGAATGGCTACACCTTC
CDR3: CASSFRDRGNGYTF
D: TRBD1
size: NA
V: TRBV7-2
J: TRBJ1-2

DNA: TGTGCCAGCAGCTGGAGTCAGGGGGCCGCGTCTAGCACAGATACGCAGTATTTT
CDR3: CASSWSQGAASSTDTQYF
D: TRBD1
size: NA
V: TRBV7-2
J: TRBJ2-3

DNA: TGTGCCAGCAGCTTGTTAGCGGGGGACGGACCACAAGAGACCCAGTACTTC
CDR3: CASSLLAGDGPQETQYF
D: TRBD2
size: NA
V: TRBV7-8
J: TRBJ2-5

DNA: TGTGCCAGCAGCCCAGGGGCTGGCTATGGCTACACCTTC
CDR3: CASSPGAGYGYTF
D: NA
size: NA
V: TRBV7-9
J: TRBJ1-2

DNA: TGTGCCAGCAGCTTGCCAGGGGGGTCTCAAGAGACCCAGTACTTC
CDR3: CASSLPGGSQETQYF
D: NA
size: NA
V: TRBV5-4
J: TRBJ2-5

DNA: TGCGCCAGCAGCCAAGATTCGGGAGTGGCCGACGGCTACACCTTC
CDR3: CASSQDSGVADGYTF
D: NA
size: medium-sized
V: TRBV4-3
J: TRBJ1-2

DNA: TGCGCCAGCAGCTTTAGCACCGGGGAGCTGTTTTTT
CDR3: CASSFSTGELFF
D: NA
size: once
V: TRBV5-1
J: TRBJ2-2

DNA: TGTGCCAGCTCGAAACAGGAGGGGAAAGCAGATACGCAGTATTTT
CDR3: CASSKQEGKADTQYF
D: NA
size: NA
V: TRBV18
J: TRBJ2-3

DNA: TGTGCCAGCAGCTCACCTAGCGGGAGAGGCAATGAGCAGTTCTTC
CDR3: CASSSPSGRGNEQFF
D: TRBD2
size: NA
V: TRBV5-4
J: TRBJ2-1

DNA: TGTGCCAGCAGTCTAGGGGTGGCCCGCTACGAGCAGTACTTC
CDR3: CASSLGVARYEQYF
D: NA
size: NA
V: TRBV6-5
J: TRBJ2-7

DNA: TGTGCCAGCAGCGGACAGCAGAACACTGAAGCTTTCTTT
CDR3: CASSGQQNTEAFF
D: NA
size: NA
V: TRBV2
J: TRBJ1-1

DNA: TGTGCTAGTGGTACCCGGGAGCGGGGAACAGATACGCAGTATTTT
CDR3: CASGTRERGTDTQYF
D: TRBD2
size: NA
V: TRBV12-5
J: TRBJ2-3

DNA: TGTGCCAGCAGCCGACCCAGAGGGGGAACGAACACCGGGGAGCTGTTTTTT
CDR3: CASSRPRGGTNTGELFF
D: NA
size: NA
V: TRBV7-2
J: TRBJ2-2

DNA: TGTGCCATCAGTGAGTCGTACCGGACAGGGATTCCAGATACGCAGTATTTT
CDR3: CAISESYRTGIPDTQYF
D: TRBD1
size: NA
V: TRBV10-3
J: TRBJ2-3

DNA: TGTGCCAGCAGCTTAAATGCGCTCGCGAACACCGGGGAGCTGTTTTTT
CDR3: CASSLNALANTGELFF
D: NA
size: NA
V: TRBV7-3
J: TRBJ2-2

DNA: TGTGCCAGCAGTTTCAGGAACTTC
CDR3: CASSFRNF
D: NA
size: NA
V: TRBV27
J: TRBJ2-7

DNA: TGTGCCAGCAGCCGCGGCGGGGGGCGAGGAAACATTCAGTACTTC
CDR3: CASSRGGGRGNIQYF
D: TRBD2
size: NA
V: TRBV28
J: TRBJ2-4

DNA: TGCGCCAGCAGCGTCCGCAGGGCTAGCGGGAGGTCTGAGCAGTTCTTC
CDR3: CASSVRRASGRSEQFF
D: TRBD2
size: NA
V: TRBV5-1
J: TRBJ2-1

DNA: TGTGCCAGTAGTGAGGGTAATCAGCCCCAGCATTTT
CDR3: CASSEGNQPQHF
D: NA
size: NA
V: TRBV19
J: TRBJ1-5

DNA: TGTGCCACCAGCAGCAGGGACAGGGGGGTCTACGAGCAGTACTTC
CDR3: CATSSRDRGVYEQYF
D: TRBD1
size: NA
V: TRBV15
J: TRBJ2-7

DNA: TGCGCCAGCAGCTTGAGCACCTCTGGAAACACCATATATTTT
CDR3: CASSLSTSGNTIYF
D: NA
size: NA
V: TRBV5-1
J: TRBJ1-3

DNA: TGTGCCAGCAGCTTTAGCGGGGGCGGGTACAATGAGCAGTTCTTC
CDR3: CASSFSGGGYNEQFF
D: TRBD2
size: once
V: TRBV7-2
J: TRBJ2-1

DNA: TGCAGCGTTGAAAGTGGGCAGGGGTATTACGAGCAGTACTTC
CDR3: CSVESGQGYYEQYF
D: NA
size: NA
V: TRBV29-1
J: TRBJ2-7

DNA: TGTGCCTGGAGTGAGGGGGATGGAACTGAAGCTTTCTTT
CDR3: CAWSEGDGTEAFF
D: NA
size: NA
V: TRBV30
J: TRBJ1-1

DNA: TGTGCCTGGGGTTCTCAGGGGAATCAGCCCCAGCATTTT
CDR3: CAWGSQGNQPQHF
D: NA
size: NA
V: TRBV30
J: TRBJ1-5

DNA: TGTGCCAGCAGTTACTCGATCGCTAGCTACGAGCAGTACTTC
CDR3: CASSYSIASYEQYF
D: NA
size: NA
V: TRBV6-6
J: TRBJ2-7

DNA: TGTGCCAGCAGTTTAAGCGGGAGGGGGACAGATACGCAGTATTTT
CDR3: CASSLSGRGTDTQYF
D: TRBD2
size: NA
V: TRBV28
J: TRBJ2-3

DNA: TGTGCCAGCAGCTCCGGGACAGGGGTGCCGTATCAGCCCCAGCATTTT
CDR3: CASSSGTGVPYQPQHF
D: TRBD1
size: once
V: TRBV5-6
J: TRBJ1-5

DNA: TGTGCCAGCAGTTCTCCGGACAGGGGGGGATGGCCCCAGCATTTT
CDR3: CASSSPDRGGWPQHF
D: TRBD1
size: NA
V: TRBV6-1
J: TRBJ1-5

DNA: TGCGCCAGCAGCTTGGCGGGGGGGCCCACAGATACGCAGTATTTT
CDR3: CASSLAGGPTDTQYF
D: TRBD2
size: NA
V: TRBV5-1
J: TRBJ2-3

DNA: TGTGCCAGCAGGCAACCGGGACAGGGTACAGATACGCAGTATTTT
CDR3: CASRQPGQGTDTQYF
D: TRBD1
size: NA
V: TRBV13
J: TRBJ2-3

DNA: TGCGCCAGCAGCTTGGGGTCAGGGCAAGAGACCCAGTACTTC
CDR3: CASSLGSGQETQYF
D: NA
size: NA
V: TRBV5-1
J: TRBJ2-5

DNA: TGCGCCAGCAGCCAACATGCGGAGAACTATGGCTACACCTTC
CDR3: CASSQHAENYGYTF
D: NA
size: NA
V: TRBV4-1
J: TRBJ1-2

DNA: TGTGCCAGCACCCGGGGGGGGACGAACACCGGGGAGCTGTTTTTT
CDR3: CASTRGGTNTGELFF
D: TRBD2
size: NA
V: TRBV5-8
J: TRBJ2-2

DNA: TGTGCCACCAGCTTTCCGGGTTCTTACGAGCAGTACTTC
CDR3: CATSFPGSYEQYF
D: NA
size: once
V: TRBV15
J: TRBJ2-7

DNA: TGTGCCAGCAGTTACTTAAGCACAGATACGCAGTATTTT
CDR3: CASSYLSTDTQYF
D: NA
size: NA
V: TRBV6-6
J: TRBJ2-3

DNA: TGCGCCAGCAGCCCTGACAGGGGGCCGGCAGATACGCAGTATTTT
CDR3: CASSPDRGPADTQYF
D: TRBD1
size: NA
V: TRBV5-1
J: TRBJ2-3

DNA: TGTGCCAGCTCACCGAGGCCCGGGGGGACAGATACGCAGTATTTT
CDR3: CASSPRPGGTDTQYF
D: TRBD2
size: NA
V: TRBV18
J: TRBJ2-3

DNA: TGTGCCAGCAGCCCTAGGACTCCCCGGGGTTCACCCCTCCACTTT
CDR3: CASSPRTPRGSPLHF
D: NA
size: NA
V: TRBV27
J: TRBJ1-6

DNA: TGCGCCAGCAGCTTGGAACCGGGGACTGGAAACACCATATATTTT
CDR3: CASSLEPGTGNTIYF
D: NA
size: once
V: TRBV5-1
J: TRBJ1-3

DNA: TGTGCCAGCAGCGTAGGGAGCGGGAGCTACGAGCAGTACTTC
CDR3: CASSVGSGSYEQYF
D: TRBD2
size: NA
V: TRBV9
J: TRBJ2-7

DNA: TGCGCCAGCAGCCGAGCCGGGACAGCCTATGGCTACACCTTC
CDR3: CASSRAGTAYGYTF
D: TRBD1
size: NA
V: TRBV4-3
J: TRBJ1-2

DNA: TGTGCCAGCAGTCTGTCGGGGGGGAACAATGAGCAGTTCTTC
CDR3: CASSLSGGNNEQFF
D: TRBD2
size: NA
V: TRBV28
J: TRBJ2-1

DNA: TGCGCCAGCAGTCGGGTTCATCAGCCCCAGCATTTT
CDR3: CASSRVHQPQHF
D: NA
size: NA
V: TRBV4-3
J: TRBJ1-5

DNA: TGTGCCAGCAGGCCGAGACAGGGGGACGAGCAGTACTTC
CDR3: CASRPRQGDEQYF
D: TRBD1
size: NA
V: TRBV2
J: TRBJ2-7

DNA: TGTGCCAGCAGCTACCAGAGAGGTGGGGAGACCCAGTACTTC
CDR3: CASSYQRGGETQYF
D: NA
size: once
V: TRBV28
J: TRBJ2-5

DNA: TGCAGCGTCTTACAGCCCTACAATGAGCAGTTCTTC
CDR3: CSVLQPYNEQFF
D: NA
size: NA
V: TRBV29-1
J: TRBJ2-1

DNA: TGTGCCAGCAGTCCGGGGACAGCTTGGGAGTATGGCTACACCTTC
CDR3: CASSPGTAWEYGYTF
D: TRBD1
size: NA
V: TRBV27
J: TRBJ1-2

DNA: TGTGCCAGTAGTATAGACTGGGGGCCCCACTCCTCTGGGGCCAACGTCCTGACTTTC
CDR3: CASSIDWGPHSSGANVLTF
D: NA
size: NA
V: TRBV19
J: TRBJ2-6

DNA: TGTGCCAGCAGCCCCCAGGGGAACTATGGCTACACCTTC
CDR3: CASSPQGNYGYTF
D: NA
size: NA
V: TRBV7-2
J: TRBJ1-2